This T cell receptor beta chain appears in the sequencing data of a study of OX40 agonist ivuxolimab in advanced cancers. Study summary: Among those treated, three patients had partial responses, one with hepatocellular carcinoma and two with cutaneous melanoma. Study observations and caveats: Among the lowest levels of clonal expansion were found in partial responders at 0.1-3.0 mg/kg.

Germline CDR1 is PRHDT and CDR2 is FYEKMQ (reference sequence). V was pared by 4 bases and J by 2 bases, with 4 bases of the junction left unmatched. The length of the CDR3 is 15 residues. Blood sampling was done at baseline, cycle 4 day 1, and cycle 7 day 1. The assay was immunoSEQ multiplex PCR, and TCRdb's table has in-frame clones only and misses some. This sample carries 100,000 or so clones, roughly 95% of them seen once, and the ten largest clones take roughly 2.1%. For this clone: Its antigen is currently unknown.

The TCR originated in an adult with an advanced solid tumor such as melanoma, head and neck, liver or kidney cancer. The starting material was CD4+ or CD8+ T cells sorted from blood, obtained in a trial of the OX40 agonist ivuxolimab. The chain couples TRBV13 to TRBJ2-7; 11 nucleotides align to TRBD2. As DNA, the CDR3 is TGTGCCAGCAGCTCTGGGACTAGCGGAGCCTACGAGCAGTACTTC. Amino acids: CASSSGTSGAYEQYF. The whole variable domain, filled in from reference TRBV13 and TRBJ2-7, reads AAGVIQSPRHLIKEKRETATLKCYPIPRHDTVYWYQQGPGQDPQFLISFYEKMQSDKGSIPDRFSAQQFSDYHSELNMSSLELGDSALYFCASSSGTSGAYEQYFGPGTRLTVT.